This TCR beta chain was identified during a study of cytomegalovirus exposure and HLA in healthy donors. Using immunoSEQ multiplex PCR, the repertoire was profiled, and TCRdb retains in-frame clones only, with some absent. The sample records 130,000 or so clones, 89% being singletons. In germline, CDR1 is MNHEY, CDR2 SVGAGI. The V gene lost 0 bases and the J gene lost 6 bases, with 12 bases spanning the gap. This CDR3 has 14 residues. Sequenced: PBMCs. The sequence was obtained from a young woman in good health and CMV-seropositive. This chain uses TRBV6-5 with TRBJ2-7, with D perhaps matching TRBD1 (6 bases). CDR3 residues: CASSYSPGAVEQYF. CDR3 DNA sequence: TGTGCCAGCAGTTACTCGCCAGGGGCGGTCGAGCAGTACTTC.